This T cell receptor (beta chain) was observed in a study of blood T cell repertoires in COVID-19. On the study more broadly: T cells, B-cell-depleted T cells, or PBMCs supplied cDNA or gDNA.

This CDR3 region has 15 residues. The V segment lost 0 bases and the J segment 10 bases; nucleotides outside the gene matches: 0. Germline CDR1 reads SGHNT; CDR2 reads YENEEA. Data came from immunoSEQ multiplex PCR; TCRdb stores just in-frame clones and leaves some out. The profile shows roughly 110,000 clones, approximately 84% of them singletons. The chain combines TRBV11-3 with TRBJ2-1, with 16 bases lining up with TRBD2. Input material: peripheral blood. The receptor comes from a human donor in a cohort sampled during active COVID-19. CDR3 bases: TGTGCCAGCAGCTTAGAGGGACTAGCGGGAGGGGAGCAGTTCTTC. This translates into CASSLEGLAGGEQFF.